Below are 21 T cell receptor beta chains sequenced from a single sample in a study of cytomegalovirus exposure and HLA in healthy donors. PCR used 60 Vbeta primers and 13 Jbeta primers. The table came from immunoSEQ multiplex PCR; TCRdb's copy has only in-frame clones and leaves some out. The sample holds 100,000 to 150,000 clones. Sequencing was performed on PBMCs. The receptors here all came from a man aged 18-30 years in good health and CMV-seronegative.

The chain has TRBV4-2 and TRBJ1-3, with 9 nucleotides matching TRBD1. Germline CDR1 LGHNA, CDR2 YNFKEQ. The CDR3 totals 16 residues. Losses at the gene ends were 0 bases for V and 2 bases for J; bases not matched to a gene: 2. For the CDR3, the DNA is TGTGCCAGCAGCCAAGAGACAGGGGGACCTGGAAACACCATATATTTT. It codes for CASSQETGGPGNTIYF.

The rearrangement joins TRBV7-9 to TRBJ2-3; 11 bases align to TRBD2. The germline V gene has CDR1 SEHNR and CDR2 FQNEAQ (reference sequence). CDR3 length equals 18 residues. The trim removed 7 bases at V and 1 base at J, leaving 13 bases unmatched. The CDR3 reads CASTKGRSGRVGTDTQYF. CDR3 coding DNA: TGTGCCAGCACCAAAGGACGTAGCGGGAGGGTGGGCACAGATACGCAGTATTTT.

The rearrangement links TRBV30 to TRBJ2-7, with TRBD1 as a possible D gene (6 bases). Per germline, CDR1 GTSNPN and CDR2 SVGIG (reference sequence). The CDR3 totals 13 residues. Trimming stripped 3 bases from V and 3 bases from J, with 12 bases between. DNA of the CDR3: TGTGCCTGGAGACAGGCAGGGGACTACGAGCAGTACTTC. This encodes CAWRQAGDYEQYF.

This chain connects TRBV29-1 to TRBJ1-1; possibly TRBD1 for D (6 bases). This CDR3 spans 14 amino acids. With 3 bases removed from V and 8 bases from J, the gap between germline ends came to 19 bases. CDR1 and CDR2 from the germline V gene are SQVTM and ANQGSEA. The CDR3 reads CSVDKTGSGREAFF. The CDR3 coding sequence is TGCAGCGTTGACAAAACAGGGTCGGGCCGGGAAGCTTTCTTT. Combining the CDR3 with reference TRBV29-1 and TRBJ1-1 gives the whole variable domain SAVISQKPSRDICQRGTSLTIQCQVDSQVTMMFWYRQQPGQSLTLIATANQGSEATYESGFVIDKFPISRPNLTFSTLTVSNMSPEDSSIYLCSVDKTGSGREAFFGQGTRLTVV.

The rearrangement links TRBV7-8 to TRBJ1-4; 10 bases are a match to TRBD1. Germline CDR1 and CDR2: SGHVS and FQNEAQ. V was pared by 5 bases and J by 6 bases, with 9 bases of the junction left unmatched. The CDR3 spans 16 residues. CDR3 nucleotides: TGTGCCAGCAGCCTGACAGGGGGCGGGTATGATGAAAAACTGTTTTTT. The encoded protein is CASSLTGGGYDEKLFF.

The gene calls are TRBV25-1 and TRBJ2-1, with 12 bases fitting TRBD2. The J segment lost 1 base and the V segment lost 1 base, leaving 5 bases of the junction unmatched. The CDR3 has 18 amino acids. Germline V gene sequence: CDR1 MGHDK, CDR2 SYGVNS. CDR3 sequence reads: CASSEWASGRGSYNEQFF. For the CDR3, the DNA is TGTGCCAGCAGTGAATGGGCTAGCGGGAGGGGATCCTACAATGAGCAGTTCTTC.

V usage is TRBV25-1 and J usage is TRBJ1-5; 7 nucleotides agree with TRBD1. V was clipped by 5 bases and J by 5 bases; unmatched bases: 9. The CDR3 sequence is 15 residues long. From germline, CDR1 is MGHDK and CDR2 SYGVNS. The CDR3, as DNA: TGTGCCAGCAGTCAAACAGGGGCCGGGGATCAGCCCCAGCATTTT. Translation gives CASSQTGAGDQPQHF.

The gene calls are TRBV11-2 and TRBJ1-2; no firm D call. The CDR3 covers 14 residues. The germline CDR1 and CDR2 sequences are SGHAT and FQNNGV. Trimming removed 1 base from V and 3 bases from J, with 9 bases in between. CDR3 region: CASSLGETYYGYTF. In nucleotides, the CDR3 is TGTGCCAGCAGCTTAGGAGAAACCTACTATGGCTACACCTTC.

The genes are TRBV7-9 and TRBJ1-3; 7 nucleotides align to TRBD1. V trimming: 5 bases; J trimming: 0 bases; junction bases outside the gene matches: 4. The CDR3 spans 15 residues. Germline CDR1 is SEHNR and CDR2 is FQNEAQ (reference sequence). CDR3 in DNA: TGTGCCAGCAGCCCAGGGGGTACCTCTGGAAACACCATATATTTT. Residues: CASSPGGTSGNTIYF.

This rearrangement joins TRBV9 to TRBJ1-1; D is unresolved. This CDR3 has 15 amino acids. The germline CDR1 and CDR2 sequences are SGDLS and YYNGEE. V was cut by 0 bases and J by 0 bases, with 9 bases left in between. The CDR3, as DNA: TGTGCCAGCAGCGTAGGAGGGAACCTGAACACTGAAGCTTTCTTT. Protein product: CASSVGGNLNTEAFF.

V and J are TRBV5-4 and TRBJ2-7, with 7 bases aligning to TRBD2. V lost 4 bases, J lost 3 bases, and 10 bases stayed unmatched. This CDR3 is 15 amino acids long. Germline V lookup: CDR1 SGHNT, CDR2 YYREEE (reference sequence). DNA for the CDR3: TGTGCCAGCAGCCACGTGACGGGGGGAATCTACGAGCAGTACTTC. Amino acids: CASSHVTGGIYEQYF.

The chain employs TRBV20-1 and TRBJ2-7; D not resolved. Germline V gene sequence: CDR1 DFQATT, CDR2 SNEGSKA (reference sequence). The CDR3 is 10 amino acids. V was pared by 8 bases and J by 2 bases, with 7 bases between. The CDR3 reads CSLYAYEQYF. The CDR3 coding sequence is TGCAGTCTTTATGCCTACGAGCAGTACTTC.

This chain connects TRBV18 to TRBJ2-5; 11 nucleotides agree with TRBD1. The end of the DNA is better explained by TRBJ2-7, so the J call may be wrong. The CDR3 extends over 14 amino acids. CDR1 and CDR2 (germline): KGHSH, LQKENI. The CDR3, as DNA: TGTGCCAGCTCACCCGGGACAGGGGGCTACGAGCAGTACTTC. Residues: CASSPGTGGYEQYF.

The V and J genes are TRBV30 and TRBJ2-3; 14 bases map to TRBD2. With 0 bases clipped from V and 5 bases from J, the junction kept 4 bases outside the gene matches. Germline V lookup: CDR1 GTSNPN, CDR2 SVGIG (reference sequence). There are 16 residues in the CDR3. CDR3 in DNA: TGTGCCTGGAGTGTAGGGGGACTAGCGGGAGAAGATACGCAGTATTTT. This codes for CAWSVGGLAGEDTQYF.

The V gene is TRBV30, the J gene TRBJ1-1; the match to TRBD1 covers 7 bases. From germline, CDR1 is GTSNPN and CDR2 SVGIG (reference sequence). V lost 2 bases, J lost 4 bases, and 10 bases stayed unmatched. CDR3 length: 15 amino acids. The CDR3 loop reads CAWSWPRQGLTEAFF. In DNA, the CDR3 is TGTGCCTGGAGTTGGCCCAGACAGGGACTCACTGAAGCTTTCTTT.

This chain connects TRBV2 to TRBJ1-5, with no clear D. The germline V gene has CDR1 SNHLY and CDR2 FYNNEI. V lost 3 bases to trimming and J lost 3 bases, with 6 bases between them. This CDR3 is 13 amino acids long. CDR3 DNA: TGTGCCAGCAGTGACAGGAACAATCAGCCCCAGCATTTT. It codes for CASSDRNNQPQHF.

This chain links TRBV5-1 with TRBJ1-6, with D possibly TRBD1 on 5 matching bases. CDR3 size: 15 residues. With 1 base removed from V and 8 bases from J, the gap between germline ends came to 13 bases. The germline V gene has CDR1 SGHRS and CDR2 YFSETQ. The CDR3, as DNA: TGCGCCAGCAGCTTGATTGGGGCTGGGGATTCACCCCTCCACTTT. It specifies CASSLIGAGDSPLHF.

The chain employs TRBV6-5 and TRBJ1-3; a weak D match, TRBD1 (5 bases). Germline V gene data show CDR1 as MNHEY and CDR2 as SVGAGI. With 9 bases removed from V and 1 base from J, the gap between germline ends came to 10 bases. The CDR3 is made up of 13 amino acids. CDR3 sequence reads: CASCGASGNTIYF. Here the CDR3 DNA reads TGTGCCAGTTGCGGGGCGTCTGGAAACACCATATATTTT.

The chain employs TRBV4-1 and TRBJ1-5; D possibly corresponds to TRBD1 (6 bases). Trimming left V 9 bases short and J 0 bases short, with 15 bases between. Germline lookup yields CDR1 MGHRA and CDR2 YSYEKL. The CDR3 consists of 15 residues. CDR3 loop: CASTNPGASNQPQHF. The CDR3 DNA is TGCGCCAGTACCAATCCAGGGGCTAGCAATCAGCCCCAGCATTTT.

The rearrangement links TRBV9 to TRBJ2-1; 11 nucleotides align to TRBD2. CDR3 length equals 21 residues. The germline CDR1 and CDR2 sequences are SGDLS and YYNGEE. Germline trimming cut 4 bases from V and 8 bases from J; bases unmatched to any gene: 26. The CDR3 loop reads CASSHTPTGSSGRAIFDEQFF. CDR3 bases: TGTGCCAGCAGCCACACACCGACAGGAAGTAGCGGGAGGGCTATCTTTGATGAGCAGTTCTTC.

Considering frequency, this clone is medium-sized. This chain uses TRBV4-2 with TRBJ1-4; 12 bases line up with TRBD1. This CDR3 contains 17 residues. Germline values: CDR1 LGHNA, CDR2 YNFKEQ. V trimming: 0 bases; J trimming: 7 bases; junction bases outside the gene matches: 6. As DNA, the CDR3 is TGTGCCAGCAGCCAAGAGGGGCCGGGACAGGGGGCTGAAAAACTGTTTTTT. The encoded protein is CASSQEGPGQGAEKLFF.